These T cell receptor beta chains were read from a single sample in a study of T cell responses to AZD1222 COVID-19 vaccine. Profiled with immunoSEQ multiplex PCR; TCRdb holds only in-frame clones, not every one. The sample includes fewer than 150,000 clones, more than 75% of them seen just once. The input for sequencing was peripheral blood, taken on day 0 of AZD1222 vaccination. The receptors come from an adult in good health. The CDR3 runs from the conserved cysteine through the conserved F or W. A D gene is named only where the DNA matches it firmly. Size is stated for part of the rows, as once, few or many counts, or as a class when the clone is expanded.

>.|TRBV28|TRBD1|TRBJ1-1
CASTTGQENTEAFF
TGTGCCAGCACCACGGGACAGGAGAACACTGAAGCTTTCTTT
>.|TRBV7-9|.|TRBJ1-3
CASSLAQAGNTIYF
TGTGCCAGCAGCTTAGCACAGGCTGGAAACACCATATATTTT
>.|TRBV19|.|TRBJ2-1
CASSAAAGHARRDEQFF
TGTGCCAGTAGTGCCGCCGCCGGGCACGCCCGAAGGGATGAGCAGTTCTTC
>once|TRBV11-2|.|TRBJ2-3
CASSGQSTDTQYF
TGTGCCAGCAGCGGACAGAGCACAGATACGCAGTATTTT
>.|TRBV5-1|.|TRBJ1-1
CASSLAGDGTEAFF
TGCGCCAGCAGCTTGGCAGGGGATGGGACTGAAGCTTTCTTT
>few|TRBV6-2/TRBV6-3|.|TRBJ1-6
CASSPPPWGSYRNSPLHF
TGTGCCAGCAGCCCACCCCCCTGGGGGTCCTATCGGAATTCACCCCTCCACTTT
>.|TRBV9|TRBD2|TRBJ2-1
CASSPRTSGYNEQFF
TGTGCCAGCAGCCCCCGGACTAGCGGGTACAATGAGCAGTTCTTC
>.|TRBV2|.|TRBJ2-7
CASSGQTSYEQYF
TGTGCCAGCAGTGGACAGACTTCCTACGAGCAGTACTTC
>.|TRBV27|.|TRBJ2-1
CASGDEQFF
TGTGCCAGCGGTGATGAGCAGTTCTTC
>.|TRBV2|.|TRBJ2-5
CASSGQTRGETQYF
TGTGCCAGCAGTGGGCAGACACGGGGGGAGACCCAGTACTTC
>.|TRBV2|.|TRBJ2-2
CASSEARAGELFF
TGTGCCAGCAGTGAAGCACGGGCCGGGGAGCTGTTTTTT
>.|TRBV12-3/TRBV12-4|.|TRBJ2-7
CASSRTYEQYF
TGTGCCAGCAGCCGTACCTACGAGCAGTACTTC
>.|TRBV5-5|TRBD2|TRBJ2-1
CASSLDVTSGDDEQFF
TGTGCCAGCAGCTTGGACGTGACTAGCGGAGACGATGAGCAGTTCTTC
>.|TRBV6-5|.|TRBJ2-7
CASSYFGGEQYF
TGTGCCAGCAGTTACTTCGGGGGCGAGCAGTACTTC
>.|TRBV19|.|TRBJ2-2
CASREGPRNTGELFF
TGTGCCAGTAGGGAGGGCCCCAGGAACACCGGGGAGCTGTTTTTT
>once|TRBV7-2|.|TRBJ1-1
CASRVVLNTEAFF
TGTGCCAGCAGAGTGGTTCTGAACACTGAAGCTTTCTTT
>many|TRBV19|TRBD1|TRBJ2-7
CASSPVGTGGDEQYF
TGTGCCAGTAGCCCCGTTGGGACAGGGGGGGACGAGCAGTACTTC
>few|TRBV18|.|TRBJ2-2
CASSPPAAEGGELFF
TGTGCCAGCTCACCCCCCGCAGCGGAAGGCGGGGAGCTGTTTTTT
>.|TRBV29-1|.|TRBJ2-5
CSVEPGVGETQYF
TGCAGCGTTGAACCTGGGGTGGGAGAGACCCAGTACTTC
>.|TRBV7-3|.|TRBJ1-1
CASSQGGGLNTEAFF
TGTGCCAGCAGCCAAGGTGGGGGGCTGAACACTGAAGCTTTCTTT
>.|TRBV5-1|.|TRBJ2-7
CASSLALREDWIEQYF
TGCGCCAGCAGCTTGGCCCTGAGGGAAGATTGGATCGAGCAGTACTTC
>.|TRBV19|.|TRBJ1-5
CASSGEGLNYQPQHF
TGTGCCAGTAGTGGCGAGGGACTGAACTATCAGCCCCAGCATTTT
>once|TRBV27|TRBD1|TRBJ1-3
CASSLDPRQGGNTIYF
TGTGCCAGCAGTTTAGACCCCCGACAGGGGGGAAACACCATATATTTT
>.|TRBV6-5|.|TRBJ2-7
CASSYGNTFTEQYF
TGTGCCAGCAGTTACGGGAATACGTTTACCGAGCAGTACTTC
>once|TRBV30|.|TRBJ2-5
CAWSVWGSASQETQYF
TGTGCCTGGAGTGTATGGGGGTCGGCGAGCCAAGAGACCCAGTACTTC
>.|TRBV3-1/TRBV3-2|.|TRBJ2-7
CASSRPYSYEQYF
TGTGCCAGCAGCCGCCCTTACAGCTACGAGCAGTACTTC